These 5 T cell receptor beta chains share one sample of origin, sequenced in a study of T cell repertoires in cytomegalovirus infection. These receptors' targets are unknown. TCRdb re-analysed the reads in MiXCR, keeping a single row per CDR3 protein. The table records about 830,000 distinct CDR3 sequences, around a third of them present only once. This specimen consisted of cultured CD8+ T cells from PBMCs, obtained from culture after CMV antigen stimulation. These receptors all come from a human donor in good health (CMV status not recorded). Some clones in this sample may be carry-over from other donors' samples.

The chain uses TRBV9 and TRBJ1-2; TRBD1 is a possible D gene (6 bases). Germline values: CDR1 SGDLS, CDR2 YYNGEE. The CDR3 is made up of 14 amino acids. Between the trimmed V and J ends, which lost 6 bases and 5 bases, there was a span of 17 bases. This CDR3 reads CASTVVGGRYGYTF. CDR3 in DNA: TGTGCCAGCACCGTCGTAGGGGGGCGTTATGGCTACACCTTC. Based on the CDR3 plus reference TRBV9 and TRBJ1-2, the full variable domain is DSGVTQTPKHLITATGQRVTLRCSPRSGDLSVYWYQQSLDQGLQFLIQYYNGEERAKGNILERFSAQQFPDLHSELNLSSLELGDSALYFCASTVVGGRYGYTFGSGTRLTVV.

The chain carries TRBV19 and TRBJ2-2; 11 positions agree with TRBD1. V trimming: 6 bases; J trimming: 7 bases; junction bases outside the gene matches: 10. Germline-derived CDR1 and CDR2 are LNHDA and SQIVND (reference sequence). This CDR3 contains 16 residues. The CDR3 reads CASRPWGQGVGGELFF. The CDR3, as DNA: TGTGCCAGTAGACCCTGGGGACAGGGGGTAGGCGGGGAGCTGTTTTTT.

This clonotype was recorded a few times. V usage is TRBV5-5 and J usage is TRBJ2-5, with 10 bases lining up with TRBD1. Trimming at V came to 6 bases and at J to 0 bases, leaving 8 bases not matched to a gene. The germline gives CDR1 SGHKS, CDR2 YYEKEE (reference sequence). The CDR3 sequence is 16 residues long. The DNA for the CDR3 is TGTGCCAGCAACGTGGGGGGACAGGGGTACCAAGAGACCCAGTACTTC. It codes for CASNVGGQGYQETQYF.

The chain links TRBV7-9 to TRBJ1-4, with no clear D. The CDR3 covers 13 residues. Germline V gene data show CDR1 as SEHNR and CDR2 as FQNEAQ (reference sequence). The germline V and J ends were trimmed by 2 bases and 7 bases, with 8 bases remaining between them. CDR3 DNA sequence: TGTGCCAGCAGCTTACCGCTCGGTGAAAAACTGTTTTTT. Its protein product is CASSLPLGEKLFF.

This clonotype was counted between two and nine times. CDR3 bases: TGTGCCAGCAGCTTAGCGAACAGAGCCCAAGAGACCCAGTACTTC. Translating it yields CASSLANRAQETQYF. The rearrangement uses TRBV7-9 and TRBJ2-5; D is uncertain. The CDR3 covers 15 residues. In germline, CDR1 is SEHNR, CDR2 FQNEAQ (reference sequence). Trimming took off 0 bases at V and 1 base at J, with 9 bases between the two ends.